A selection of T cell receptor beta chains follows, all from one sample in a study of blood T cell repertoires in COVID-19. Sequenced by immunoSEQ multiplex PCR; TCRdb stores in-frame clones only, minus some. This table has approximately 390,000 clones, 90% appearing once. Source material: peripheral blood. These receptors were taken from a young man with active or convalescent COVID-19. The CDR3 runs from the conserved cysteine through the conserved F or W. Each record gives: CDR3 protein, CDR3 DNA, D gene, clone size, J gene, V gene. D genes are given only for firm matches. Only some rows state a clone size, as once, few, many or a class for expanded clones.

CDR3aa: CASSTQDRGNGGRAFF
CDR3nt: TGTGCCAGCAGCACCCAAGACAGGGGGAATGGGGGTCGGGCTTTCTTT
d_gene: TRBD1
abundance: once
j_gene: TRBJ1-1
v_gene: TRBV9

CDR3aa: CSASNRVGDIQYF
CDR3nt: TGCAGTGCTAGTAACAGGGTGGGGGACATTCAGTACTTC
d_gene: -
abundance: -
j_gene: TRBJ2-4
v_gene: TRBV20-1

CDR3aa: CASSLMQEDEQYF
CDR3nt: TGTGCCAGCAGTTTAATGCAGGAGGACGAGCAGTACTTC
d_gene: -
abundance: -
j_gene: TRBJ2-7
v_gene: TRBV28

CDR3aa: CASSPTGGVSGYTF
CDR3nt: TGTGCCAGCAGTCCTACAGGGGGCGTCTCTGGCTACACCTTC
d_gene: TRBD1
abundance: few
j_gene: TRBJ1-2
v_gene: TRBV27

CDR3aa: CASSLPTPGRRTEAFF
CDR3nt: TGTGCCAGCAGCTTACCCACGCCGGGGAGGAGGACTGAAGCTTTCTTT
d_gene: -
abundance: -
j_gene: TRBJ1-1
v_gene: TRBV5-6

CDR3aa: CASSPIRGITGELFF
CDR3nt: TGTGCCAGCTCACCAATTCGGGGGATCACCGGGGAGCTGTTTTTT
d_gene: -
abundance: -
j_gene: TRBJ2-2
v_gene: TRBV18

CDR3aa: CASSLMKGAQYF
CDR3nt: TGTGCCAGCAGTTTGATGAAGGGGGCGCAGTATTTT
d_gene: -
abundance: -
j_gene: TRBJ2-3
v_gene: TRBV6-2/TRBV6-3

CDR3aa: CASSPESDSFATNEKLFF
CDR3nt: TGCGCCAGCAGCCCAGAATCGGACAGTTTTGCAACTAATGAAAAACTGTTTTTT
d_gene: -
abundance: -
j_gene: TRBJ1-4
v_gene: TRBV4-3

CDR3aa: CASSFDRGATGELFF
CDR3nt: TGTGCCAGCAGCTTCGACAGGGGGGCGACCGGGGAGCTGTTTTTT
d_gene: TRBD1
abundance: -
j_gene: TRBJ2-2
v_gene: TRBV11-2

CDR3aa: CASSPGQGAPGGANVLTF
CDR3nt: TGTGCCAGCAGCCCCGGACAGGGGGCGCCGGGAGGGGCCAACGTCCTGACTTTC
d_gene: TRBD1
abundance: -
j_gene: TRBJ2-6
v_gene: TRBV7-9

CDR3aa: CASSSTRGYTF
CDR3nt: TGTGCCAGCAGCTCCACTAGGGGCTACACCTTC
d_gene: -
abundance: -
j_gene: TRBJ1-2
v_gene: TRBV7-2

CDR3aa: CASSLAGRSGNTIYF
CDR3nt: TGTGCCAGCAGCTTGGCGGGGAGGTCTGGAAACACCATATATTTT
d_gene: -
abundance: once
j_gene: TRBJ1-3
v_gene: TRBV5-6

CDR3aa: CASSQAGASLDEQFF
CDR3nt: TGCGCCAGCAGCCAAGCAGGGGCCAGCTTGGATGAGCAGTTCTTC
d_gene: -
abundance: -
j_gene: TRBJ2-1
v_gene: TRBV4-1